The 19 T cell receptor beta chains in this list originate from one sample, sequenced in a study of T-cell reconstitution after alpha-beta-depleted transplantation in children listed by TCRdb under 2016. The treatment or condition label corresponds to: allogeneic hematopoietic cell transplantation with graft depleted of TCRalphabeta T cells and CD19 B cells. The library was obtained by PCR. The instrument given in TCRdb is Illumina HiSeq 2500. TCR library preparation used molecular barcoding, with unique molecular identifiers applied to normalize quantification of the TCRbeta repertoire. TCRdb took the public reads, trimmed them with fastp at Q25, ran MiXCR for clone calling and kept in-frame beta chains. For every CDR3 protein sequence, its rows merge into one entry that carries the most common genes and DNA. Within this sample are 300,000 to 400,000 distinct CDR3 sequences, with more than 20% of them counted one time only. The ten top clones hold about a tenth of the sample.

The source material was PBMCs, mostly from graft donor cells, sampled 180 days after TCRalphabeta/CD19-depleted stem cell transplant. The receptors were sampled from a male patient under 18 who had a stem cell transplant for acute lymphoblastic leukemia, so the T cells may come from the graft donor.

This clonotype was detected a few times. The V and J genes are TRBV2 and TRBJ2-3, with a tentative D call TRBD1 (6 bases). Trimming removed 1 base at V and 3 bases at J, with 11 bases between. Germline values: CDR1 SNHLY, CDR2 FYNNEI. CDR3 length: 15 amino acids. For the CDR3, the DNA is TGTGCCAGCAGTGAAGAGGGGGTTCAGACAGATACGCAGTATTTT. Protein sequence: CASSEEGVQTDTQYF.

The chain employs TRBV18 and TRBJ2-5; a possible D gene is TRBD1 (5 bases). The CDR3 loop spans 17 amino acids. In germline, CDR1 is KGHSH, CDR2 LQKENI. V lost 0 bases and J 7 bases, leaving 21 bases between the germline ends. The CDR3: CASSPPRQSKGLGTQYF. DNA for the CDR3: TGTGCCAGCTCACCACCGAGGCAGTCCAAGGGGTTGGGGACCCAGTACTTC. Full variable domain (missing parts from reference TRBV18 and TRBJ2-5): NAGVMQNPRHLVRRRGQEARLRCSPMKGHSHVYWYRQLPEEGLKFMVYLQKENIIDESGMPKERFSAEFPKEGPSILRIQQVVRGDSAAYFCASSPPRQSKGLGTQYFGPGTRLLVL.

This clonotype was picked up one time. This rearrangement joins TRBV4-1 to TRBJ1-5; 9 positions match TRBD1. J was trimmed by 5 bases and V by 2 bases; bases with no gene match: 10. Germline V gene lookup returns CDR1 MGHRA and CDR2 YSYEKL. This CDR3 contains 17 residues. The CDR3 sequence: CASSQLGDRVGYQPQHF. The CDR3 nucleotides read TGCGCCAGCAGCCAATTGGGGGACAGGGTGGGGTATCAGCCCCAGCATTTT.

This chain connects TRBV12-3 or TRBV12-4 to TRBJ1-3, with D maybe TRBD1 (6 bases). V was cut by 10 bases and J by 1 base, with 11 bases left in between. This CDR3 spans 13 amino acids. The CDR3: CATRQASGNTIYF. CDR3 coding DNA: TGTGCCACAAGACAGGCTTCTGGAAACACCATATATTTT.

V and J are TRBV5-1 and TRBJ2-3; unclear D gene. This CDR3 is 14 amino acids long. Trimming left V 2 bases short and J 6 bases short, with 13 bases between. Germline CDR1 reads SGHRS; CDR2 reads YFSETQ. CDR3 sequence reads: CASSFGPRPDTQYF. DNA of the CDR3: TGCGCCAGCAGCTTCGGACCCAGGCCCGATACGCAGTATTTT.

The rearrangement links TRBV24-1 to TRBJ1-1; 9 bases align to TRBD1. The CDR3 is made up of 15 amino acids. Trimming cost V 4 bases and J 11 bases; bases outside gene matches: 13. Germline V gene sequence: CDR1 KGHDR, CDR2 SFDVKD. CDR3 sequence (DNA): TGTGCCACCAGTGACCCTTTCTGGGACAGGGTGGTTGCTTTCTTT. Translation: CATSDPFWDRVVAFF.

This clonotype was seen repeatedly, ten times or more. The junction does not match germline at one end; this may be a read error. The V call is TRBV6-1, the J call TRBJ2-3; D may be TRBD1 or TRBD2 (5 bases each). This CDR3 has 13 amino acids. Looked up from germline, CDR1 is MNHNS and CDR2 is SASEGT. The CDR3 here is CASSRDSTDTQYF. In nucleotides, the CDR3 is TGCGCCAGCAGCCGGGACAGCACAGATACGCAGTATTTT.

J is TRBJ2-4 and V is TRBV20-1, with D possibly TRBD2 on 7 matching bases. The CDR3 totals 18 residues. From germline, CDR1 is DFQATT and CDR2 SNEGSKA (reference sequence). Trimming stripped 3 bases from V and 3 bases from J, with 24 bases between. CDR3 coding DNA: TGCAGTGCTAGGGGGGGGCTCATCCCGCGAGACGACAAAAACATTCAGTACTTC. Translated: CSARGGLIPRDDKNIQYF.

This chain uses TRBV18 with TRBJ2-7, with 8 bases lining up with TRBD1. The germline V gene has CDR1 KGHSH and CDR2 LQKENI. The V gene end was trimmed by 5 bases and the J gene end by 6 bases; junction bases not matched to a gene: 9. CDR3 length equals 14 residues. The chain's CDR3 is CASSLHRGRSEQYF. Here the CDR3 DNA reads TGTGCCAGCTCATTGCACAGGGGGAGAAGCGAGCAGTACTTC.

This chain joins TRBV9 and TRBJ2-1; 7 nucleotides line up with TRBD2. This CDR3 contains 15 residues. Germline V lookup: CDR1 SGDLS, CDR2 YYNGEE. Trimming removed 0 bases from V and 7 bases from J; junction bases left unmatched: 7. The CDR3 spells CASSVGGRAGNEQFF. As DNA, the CDR3 is TGTGCCAGCAGCGTAGGGGGGAGGGCCGGGAATGAGCAGTTCTTC.

The CDR3 sequence is CASTNQGANTGELFF. Here the CDR3 DNA reads TGTGCCAGCACTAACCAGGGAGCTAACACCGGGGAGCTGTTTTTT. The chain links TRBV2 to TRBJ2-2, with D perhaps assigned TRBD1 or TRBD2 (5 bases each). The V gene's germline CDR1 is SNHLY and CDR2 FYNNEI. This CDR3 comprises 15 residues. Trimming pared 7 bases from V and 2 bases from J, leaving 14 bases between.

This clonotype occurred a few times. The rearrangement uses TRBV12-3 or TRBV12-4 and TRBJ2-5; 7 bases agree with TRBD1. The CDR3 spans 16 residues. The J segment lost 1 base and the V segment lost 6 bases, leaving 11 bases of the junction unmatched. The CDR3 here is CASSNRGQQLQETQYF. CDR3 coding DNA: TGTGCCAGCAGCAACCGGGGACAGCAACTCCAAGAGACCCAGTACTTC.

Details on this clonotype: At one boundary the junction diverges from the germline segment, which might be a read error. The chain combines TRBV9 with TRBJ2-5; TRBD1 might be the D (5 bases). CDR1 is SGDLS, CDR2 YYNGEE, per germline. The length of the CDR3 is 15 residues. CDR3 residues: CAGSPRVAGQETQYF. In DNA form, the CDR3 reads TGTGCCGGCAGCCCCCGGGTGGCAGGGCAAGAGACCCAGTACTTC.

Only one count was recorded for this clonotype. The V call is TRBV4-1, the J call TRBJ2-7; 11 nucleotides line up with TRBD2. CDR1 is MGHRA and CDR2 is YSYEKL in the germline V gene. The CDR3 runs 16 residues. V shed 3 bases and J 1 base; nucleotides not matched to a gene: 5. Here the CDR3 reads CASSQGGLADSYEQYF. In nucleotides, the CDR3 is TGCGCCAGCAGCCAGGGGGGACTAGCGGATTCCTACGAGCAGTACTTC.

This clonotype was detected a few times. The V and J genes are TRBV5-1 and TRBJ2-1; TRBD2 aligns across 8 bases. V shed 3 bases and J 10 bases; nucleotides not matched to a gene: 15. Germline values: CDR1 SGHRS, CDR2 YFSETQ. The CDR3 has 16 amino acids. The CDR3, as DNA: TGCGCCAGCAGCTGGGGGGCCGTTAGTAGCGGGAAAGAGCAGTTCTTC. Protein: CASSWGAVSSGKEQFF.

This chain joins TRBV3-1 and TRBJ1-2; 7 bases line up with TRBD1. J lost 4 bases, V lost 5 bases, and 4 bases had no gene match. Germline V gene lookup returns CDR1 LGHDT and CDR2 YNNKEL (reference sequence). The CDR3 covers 13 residues. DNA of the CDR3: TGTGCCAGCAGCAGGGGGCCCGGCTATGGCTACACCTTC. Amino acid sequence: CASSRGPGYGYTF. The full variable domain, with the rest looked up from reference TRBV3-1 and TRBJ1-2, is DTAVSQTPKYLVTQMGNDKSIKCEQNLGHDTMYWYKQDSKKFLKIMFSYNNKELIINETVPNRFSPKSPDKAHLNLHINSLELGDSAVYFCASSRGPGYGYTFGSGTRLTVV.

V usage is TRBV5-1 and J usage is TRBJ2-1; possible D gene TRBD1, 5 bases. Trimming took off 9 bases at V and 0 bases at J, with 25 bases between the two ends. The germline V gene has CDR1 SGHRS and CDR2 YFSETQ. This CDR3 has 18 amino acids. CDR3 amino acids: CATKRVHLRQGSYNEQFF. DNA for the CDR3: TGCGCCACCAAAAGGGTTCACCTCAGGCAGGGCTCCTACAATGAGCAGTTCTTC.

The rearrangement joins TRBV5-1 to TRBJ2-2, with 12 bases matching TRBD2. The CDR3 runs 17 residues. The germline CDR1 and CDR2 sequences are SGHRS and YFSETQ. J lost 6 bases, V lost 1 base, and 7 bases had no gene match. CDR3 region: CASSLSSGRAFAGELFF. CDR3 in DNA: TGCGCCAGCAGCTTGTCTAGCGGGAGGGCCTTTGCCGGGGAGCTGTTTTTT.

The table lists this clonotype with a count of one. This CDR3 fails to terminate in the conserved phenylalanine or tryptophan, so it likely reflects a read error. The DNA is omitted, as the CDR3 cannot be located on it reliably, and the CDR3 follows TCRdb's listing. The chain recombines TRBV7-2 with TRBJ2-1; the table calls TRBD1, which could not be checked here. The germline gives CDR1 SGHTA, CDR2 FQGNSA. The CDR3 sequence runs 13 residues, both termini included. CDR3 loop: CASSTRTGRYPFL.